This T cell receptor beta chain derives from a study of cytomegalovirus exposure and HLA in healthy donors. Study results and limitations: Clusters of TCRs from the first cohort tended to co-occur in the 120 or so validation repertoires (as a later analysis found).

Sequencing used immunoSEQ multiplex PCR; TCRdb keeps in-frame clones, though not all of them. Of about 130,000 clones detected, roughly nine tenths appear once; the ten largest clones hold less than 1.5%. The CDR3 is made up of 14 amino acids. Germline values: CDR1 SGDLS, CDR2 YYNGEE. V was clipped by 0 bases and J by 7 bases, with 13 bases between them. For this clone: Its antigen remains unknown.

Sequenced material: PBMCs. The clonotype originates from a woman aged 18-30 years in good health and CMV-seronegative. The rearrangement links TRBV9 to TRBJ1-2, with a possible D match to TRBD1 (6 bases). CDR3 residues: CASSVGRDISGYTF. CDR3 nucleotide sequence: TGTGCCAGCAGCGTAGGTAGGGACATTAGTGGCTACACCTTC.